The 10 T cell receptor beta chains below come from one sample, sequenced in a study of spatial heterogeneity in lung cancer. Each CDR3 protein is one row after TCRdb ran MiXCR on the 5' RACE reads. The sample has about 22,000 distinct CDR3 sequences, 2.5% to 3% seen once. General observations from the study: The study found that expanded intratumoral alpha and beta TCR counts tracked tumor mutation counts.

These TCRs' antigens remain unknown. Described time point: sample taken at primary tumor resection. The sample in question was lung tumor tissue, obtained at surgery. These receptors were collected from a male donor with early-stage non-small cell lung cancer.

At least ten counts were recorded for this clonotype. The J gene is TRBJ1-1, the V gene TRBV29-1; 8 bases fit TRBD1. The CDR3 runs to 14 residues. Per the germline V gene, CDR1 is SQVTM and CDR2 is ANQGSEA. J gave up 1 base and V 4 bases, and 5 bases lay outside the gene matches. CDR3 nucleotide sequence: TGCAGCGTTGGGCAGGGGGCCCCGAACACTGAAGCTTTCTTT. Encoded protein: CSVGQGAPNTEAFF.

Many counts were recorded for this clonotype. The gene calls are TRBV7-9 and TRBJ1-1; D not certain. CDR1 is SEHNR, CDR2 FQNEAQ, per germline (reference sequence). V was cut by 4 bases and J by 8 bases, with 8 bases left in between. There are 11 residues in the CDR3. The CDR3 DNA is TGTGCCAGCAGCTCCCACAGAGAAGCTTTCTTT. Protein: CASSSHREAFF.

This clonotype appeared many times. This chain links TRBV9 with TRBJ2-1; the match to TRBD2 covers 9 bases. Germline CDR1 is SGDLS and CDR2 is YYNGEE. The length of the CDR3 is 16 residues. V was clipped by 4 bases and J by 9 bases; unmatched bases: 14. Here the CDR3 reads CASSTPGTSMGAEQFF. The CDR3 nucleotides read TGTGCCAGCAGCACCCCCGGGACTAGCATGGGAGCTGAGCAGTTCTTC. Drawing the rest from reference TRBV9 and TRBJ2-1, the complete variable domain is DSGVTQTPKHLITATGQRVTLRCSPRSGDLSVYWYQQSLDQGLQFLIQYYNGEERAKGNILERFSAQQFPDLHSELNLSSLELGDSALYFCASSTPGTSMGAEQFFGPGTRLTVL.

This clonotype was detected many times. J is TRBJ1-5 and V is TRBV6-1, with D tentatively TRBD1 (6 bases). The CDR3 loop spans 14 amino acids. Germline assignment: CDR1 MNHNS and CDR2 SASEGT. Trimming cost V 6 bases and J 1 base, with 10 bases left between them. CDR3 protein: CASSWTESNQPQHF. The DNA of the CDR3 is TGTGCCAGCAGCTGGACAGAAAGCAATCAGCCCCAGCATTTT.

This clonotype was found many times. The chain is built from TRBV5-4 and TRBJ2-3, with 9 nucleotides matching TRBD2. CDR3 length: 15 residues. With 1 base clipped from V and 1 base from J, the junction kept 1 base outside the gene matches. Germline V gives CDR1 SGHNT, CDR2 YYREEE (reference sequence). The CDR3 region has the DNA TGTGCCAGCAGCTTGAAGCGGGAGGGCACAGATACGCAGTATTTT. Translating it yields CASSLKREGTDTQYF.

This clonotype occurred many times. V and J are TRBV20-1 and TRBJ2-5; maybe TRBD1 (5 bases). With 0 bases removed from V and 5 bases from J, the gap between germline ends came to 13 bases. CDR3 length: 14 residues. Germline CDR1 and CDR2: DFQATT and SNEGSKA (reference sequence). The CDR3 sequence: CSARDRNRWETQYF. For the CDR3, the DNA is TGCAGTGCTAGAGATCGGAACAGGTGGGAGACCCAGTACTTC.

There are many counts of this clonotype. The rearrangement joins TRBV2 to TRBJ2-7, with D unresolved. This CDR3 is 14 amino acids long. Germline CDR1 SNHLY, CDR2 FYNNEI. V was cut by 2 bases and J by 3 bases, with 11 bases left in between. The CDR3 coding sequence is TGTGCCAGCAGTGAATTACTCGTCTTCTACGAGCAGTACTTC. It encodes CASSELLVFYEQYF.

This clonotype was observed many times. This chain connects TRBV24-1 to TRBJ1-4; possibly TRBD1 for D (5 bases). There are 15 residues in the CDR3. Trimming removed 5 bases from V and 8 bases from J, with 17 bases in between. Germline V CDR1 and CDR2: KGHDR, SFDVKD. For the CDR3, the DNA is TGTGCCACCAGTGGTGGGGGAGTTAATGCAGAAAAACTGTTTTTT. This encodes CATSGGGVNAEKLFF.

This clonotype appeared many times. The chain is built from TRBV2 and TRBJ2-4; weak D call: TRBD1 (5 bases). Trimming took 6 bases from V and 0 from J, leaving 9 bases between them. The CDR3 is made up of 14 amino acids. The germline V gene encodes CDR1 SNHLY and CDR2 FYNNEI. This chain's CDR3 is CASRATEAKNIQYF. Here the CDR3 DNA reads TGTGCCAGCAGGGCGACAGAAGCCAAAAACATTCAGTACTTC.

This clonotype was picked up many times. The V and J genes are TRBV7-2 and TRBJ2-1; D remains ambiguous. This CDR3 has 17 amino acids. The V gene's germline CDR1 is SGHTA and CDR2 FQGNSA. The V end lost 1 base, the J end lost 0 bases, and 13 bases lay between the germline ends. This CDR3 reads CASSLVASTGSYNEQFF. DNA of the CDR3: TGTGCCAGCAGCTTAGTTGCGTCGACCGGCTCCTACAATGAGCAGTTCTTC.